The 7 T cell receptor beta chains listed next were all sequenced from one sample in a study of PD-1 blockade in classical Hodgkin lymphoma. Here immunoSEQ multiplex PCR was the method, and the copy in TCRdb shows in-frame clones only, minus some. The table records roughly 64,000 clones, about 92% of them present only once. The time point: cycle 4 day 1 (C4D1), after 5 to 7 weeks of nivolumab. Relapse after autologous stem cell transplantation occurred in every patient, and brentuximab vedotin exposure varied. Sample: peripheral blood mononuclear cells (PBMCs), taken before the fourth cycle of nivolumab. These receptors originate from a human donor with classical Hodgkin lymphoma.

The chain is built from TRBV18 and TRBJ2-1; the D gene is possibly TRBD2 (6 bases). This CDR3 region has 13 residues. Germline V gives CDR1 KGHSH, CDR2 LQKENI. V lost 4 bases and J lost 10, with 14 bases in between. CDR3 nucleotide sequence: TGTGCCAGCTCACTTTCCAGGGCGGGGGAGCAGTTCTTC. This translates into CASSLSRAGEQFF.

The V call is TRBV11-2, the J call TRBJ2-3; TRBD1 is a possible D gene (6 bases). The V and J ends lost 3 bases and 3 bases respectively, with 10 bases between them. The germline V gene encodes CDR1 SGHAT and CDR2 FQNNGV. The CDR3 is 14 amino acids. The CDR3, as DNA: TGTGCCAGCAGCTTCCAGGGGCATACAGATACGCAGTATTTT. Translated: CASSFQGHTDTQYF.

V usage is TRBV4-1 and J usage is TRBJ2-7; D possibly matches TRBD1 or TRBD2 (5 bases each). Germline CDR1 MGHRA, CDR2 YSYEKL. This CDR3 is 13 amino acids long. V was cut by 5 bases and J by 4 bases, with 12 bases left in between. CDR3 bases: TGCGCCAGCAGCACAACGTGGGGGTACGAGCAGTACTTC. Encoded protein: CASSTTWGYEQYF.

The rearrangement uses TRBV7-9 and TRBJ2-5; tentatively, D is TRBD1 or TRBD2 (5 bases each). This CDR3 has 12 amino acids. Trimming pared 5 bases from V and 6 bases from J, leaving 10 bases between. Germline CDR1 and CDR2: SEHNR and FQNEAQ (reference sequence). In DNA, the CDR3 is TGTGCCAGCAGCCCCGGGGCGCAGACCCAGTACTTC. It specifies CASSPGAQTQYF.

The chain uses TRBV30 and TRBJ2-3, with D perhaps matching TRBD2 (6 bases). The CDR3 has 12 residues. The V end lost 3 bases, the J end lost 2 bases, and 6 bases lay between the germline ends. Germline V gives CDR1 GTSNPN, CDR2 SVGIG (reference sequence). In DNA, the CDR3 is TGTGCCTGGAGGGACTACACAGATACGCAGTATTTT. Amino acids: CAWRDYTDTQYF.

A single count supports this clone. J is TRBJ2-2 and V is TRBV29-1, with D perhaps matching TRBD2 (6 bases). Deletions cut 4 bases from V and 7 bases from J, with 13 bases between. From germline, CDR1 is SQVTM and CDR2 ANQGSEA. This CDR3 has 13 residues. The CDR3 nucleotides read TGCAGCGTTGGGAGGGACGGTCACGGGGAGCTGTTTTTT. The encoded protein is CSVGRDGHGELFF.

This chain joins TRBV5-4 and TRBJ1-6; perhaps TRBD1 as D (6 bases). Germline loops: CDR1 SGHNT, CDR2 YYREEE (reference sequence). V lost 10 bases and J lost 7, with 12 bases in between. This CDR3 region has 12 residues. CDR3 DNA: TGTGCCGCGCAGGGGTTGAATTCACCCCTCCACTTT. Translated: CAAQGLNSPLHF.